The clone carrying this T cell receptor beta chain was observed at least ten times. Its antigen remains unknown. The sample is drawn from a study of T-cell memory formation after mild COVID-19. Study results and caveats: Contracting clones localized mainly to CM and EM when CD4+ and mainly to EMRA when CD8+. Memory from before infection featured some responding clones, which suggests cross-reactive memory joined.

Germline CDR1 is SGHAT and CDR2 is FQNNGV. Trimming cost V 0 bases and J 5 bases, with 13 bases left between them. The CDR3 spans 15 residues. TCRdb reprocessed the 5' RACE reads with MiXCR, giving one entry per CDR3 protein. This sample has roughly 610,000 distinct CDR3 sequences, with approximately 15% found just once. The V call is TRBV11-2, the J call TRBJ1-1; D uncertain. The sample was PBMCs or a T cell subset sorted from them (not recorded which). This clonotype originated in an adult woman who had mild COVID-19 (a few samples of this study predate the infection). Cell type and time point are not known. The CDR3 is CASSLDRTGWTEAFF. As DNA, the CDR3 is TGTGCCAGCAGCTTAGATCGCACGGGGTGGACTGAAGCTTTCTTT.